This TCR beta chain originates from a study of blood T cell repertoires in COVID-19. Individuals drawn from 20 to 30 US areas were about 18 to 95 years old. This clone was seen once. V lost 5 bases to trimming and J lost 0 bases, with 10 bases between them. Germline loops: CDR1 SGHVS, CDR2 FQNEAQ. The CDR3 loop spans 14 amino acids. Per the original data handling: Reference gene primer amplification gave nucleated cell count estimates. Profiled with immunoSEQ multiplex PCR; TCRdb holds only in-frame clones, not every one. V and J calls and clone size are those listed in that table; D and trimming were worked out from the DNA. The table has approximately 210,000 clones, roughly 88% seen once.

This sequence was found in a woman aged 50 to 60 with acute COVID-19. V gene TRBV7-8 combines with J gene TRBJ1-1; no clear D. Material for sequencing was PBMCs or T cells enriched from blood (not recorded which). CDR3 residues: CASSKQLMNTEAFF. The CDR3 coding sequence is TGTGCCAGCAGCAAACAGCTCATGAACACTGAAGCTTTCTTT.